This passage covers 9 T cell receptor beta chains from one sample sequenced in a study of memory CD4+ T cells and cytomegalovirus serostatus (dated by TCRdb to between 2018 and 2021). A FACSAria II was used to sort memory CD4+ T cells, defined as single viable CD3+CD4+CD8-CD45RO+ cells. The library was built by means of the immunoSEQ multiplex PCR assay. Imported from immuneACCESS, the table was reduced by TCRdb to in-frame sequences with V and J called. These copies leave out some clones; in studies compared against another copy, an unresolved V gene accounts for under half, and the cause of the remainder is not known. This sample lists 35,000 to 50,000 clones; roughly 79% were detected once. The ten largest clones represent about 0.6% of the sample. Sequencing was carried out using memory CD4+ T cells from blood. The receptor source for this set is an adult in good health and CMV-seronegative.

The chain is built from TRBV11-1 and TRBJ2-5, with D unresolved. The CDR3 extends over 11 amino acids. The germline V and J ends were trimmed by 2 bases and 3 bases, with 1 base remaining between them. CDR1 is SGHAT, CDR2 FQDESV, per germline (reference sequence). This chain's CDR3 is CASSLKETQYF. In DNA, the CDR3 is TGTGCCAGCAGCTTAAAAGAGACCCAGTACTTC.

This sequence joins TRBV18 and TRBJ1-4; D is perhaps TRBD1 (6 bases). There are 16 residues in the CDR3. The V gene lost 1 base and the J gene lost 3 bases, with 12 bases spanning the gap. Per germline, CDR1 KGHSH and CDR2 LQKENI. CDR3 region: CASSPRQDSANEKLFF. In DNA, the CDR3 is TGTGCCAGCTCACCACGACAGGATTCGGCTAATGAAAAACTGTTTTTT. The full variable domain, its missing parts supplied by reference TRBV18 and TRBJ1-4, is NAGVMQNPRHLVRRRGQEARLRCSPMKGHSHVYWYRQLPEEGLKFMVYLQKENIIDESGMPKERFSAEFPKEGPSILRIQQVVRGDSAAYFCASSPRQDSANEKLFFGSGTQLSVL.

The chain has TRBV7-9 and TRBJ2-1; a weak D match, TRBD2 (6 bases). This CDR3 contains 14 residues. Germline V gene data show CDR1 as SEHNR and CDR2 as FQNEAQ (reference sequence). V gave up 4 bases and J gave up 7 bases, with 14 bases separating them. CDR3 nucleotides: TGTGCCAGCAGCTCCCCTCATGGGGGGAATGAGCAGTTCTTC. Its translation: CASSSPHGGNEQFF.

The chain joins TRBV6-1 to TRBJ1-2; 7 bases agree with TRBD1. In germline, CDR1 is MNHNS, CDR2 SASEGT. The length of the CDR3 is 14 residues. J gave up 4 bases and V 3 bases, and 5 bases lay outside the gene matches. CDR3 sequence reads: CASSEGQKVYGYTF. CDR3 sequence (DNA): TGTGCCAGCAGTGAGGGACAGAAAGTCTATGGCTACACCTTC.

In DNA, the CDR3 is TGTGCCAGCATGACCGGGAGCTCCTACAATGAGCAGTTCTTC. Protein product: CASMTGSSYNEQFF. The chain couples TRBV27 to TRBJ2-1; tentatively, D is TRBD2 (6 bases). The CDR3 has 14 residues. CDR1 MNHEY and CDR2 SMNVEV come from the germline V gene (reference sequence). V lost 7 bases to trimming and J lost 0 bases, with 10 bases between them.

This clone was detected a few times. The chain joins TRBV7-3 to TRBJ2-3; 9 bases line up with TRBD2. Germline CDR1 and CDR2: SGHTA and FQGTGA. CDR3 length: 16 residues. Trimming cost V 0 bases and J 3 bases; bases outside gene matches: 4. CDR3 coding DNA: TGTGCCAGCAGCTTAACTTTGGCGGGGGGGACAGATACGCAGTATTTT. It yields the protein CASSLTLAGGTDTQYF.

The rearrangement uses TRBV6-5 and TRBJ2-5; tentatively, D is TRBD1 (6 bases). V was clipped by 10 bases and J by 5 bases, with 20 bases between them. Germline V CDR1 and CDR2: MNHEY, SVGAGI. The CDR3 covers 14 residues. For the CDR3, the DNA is TGTGCCACCCAATCGGACAGCACGGGCGAGACCCAGTACTTC. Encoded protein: CATQSDSTGETQYF.

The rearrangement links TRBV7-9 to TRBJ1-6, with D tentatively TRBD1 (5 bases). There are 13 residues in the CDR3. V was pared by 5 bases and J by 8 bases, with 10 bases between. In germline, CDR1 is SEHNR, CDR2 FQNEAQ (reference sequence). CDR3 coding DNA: TGTGCCAGCAGCCTGGGGCTTGATTCACCCCTCCACTTT. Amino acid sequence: CASSLGLDSPLHF. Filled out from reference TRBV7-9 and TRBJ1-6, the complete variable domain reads DTGVSQNPRHKITKRGQNVTFRCDPISEHNRLYWYRQTLGQGPEFLTYFQNEAQLEKSRLLSDRFSAERPKGSFSTLEIQRTEQGDSAMYLCASSLGLDSPLHFGNGTRLTVT.

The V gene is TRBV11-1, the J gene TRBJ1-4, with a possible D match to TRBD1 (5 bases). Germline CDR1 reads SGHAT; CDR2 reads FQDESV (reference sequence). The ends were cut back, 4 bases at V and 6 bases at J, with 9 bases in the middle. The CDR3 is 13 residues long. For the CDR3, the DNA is TGTGCCAGCAGCTACGGGACCGATGAAAAACTGTTTTTT. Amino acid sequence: CASSYGTDEKLFF.